This is a list of T cell receptor beta chains from one sample in a study of regulatory T cells in long-lasting Graves disease. One entry per CDR3 protein, called by TCRdb with MiXCR from the multiplex PCR reads. This table has 360,000 or so distinct CDR3 sequences, roughly 17% appearing once. These data were also reused for a study on T cells in Graves' hyperthyroidism and ophthalmopathy.

Sequenced material: peripheral blood mononuclear cells (PBMCs), taken at new diagnosis, from a patient treated with antithyroid drugs. All receptors derive from a man aged 35-49 years with Graves disease. Both conserved end residues are part of each CDR3. D genes are given only for firm matches. Some rows have no size entry. The others give once, few or many, or a class for an expanded clone.

abundance,d_gene,v_gene,j_gene,CDR3nt,CDR3aa
once,TRBD2,TRBV6-9,TRBJ2-3,TGTGCCAGCAGTTACTCAGTGGCGGGGGGGACCACAGATACGCAGTATTTT,CASSYSVAGGTTDTQYF
-,TRBD1,TRBV28,TRBJ1-5,TGTGCCAGCAGTTTCCCCACAGGGGAGGCCAATCAGCCCCAGCATTTT,CASSFPTGEANQPQHF
many,TRBD2,TRBV11-2,TRBJ2-3,TGTGCCAGCAGCTTCCAGTTAAGCGGGGGGCCAGATACGCAGTATTTT,CASSFQLSGGPDTQYF
-,TRBD1,TRBV7-9,TRBJ1-1,TGTGCCAGCAGCTGGGGGACAGCCGAGGGCACTGAAGCTTTCTTT,CASSWGTAEGTEAFF
few,-,TRBV20-1,TRBJ1-6,TGCAGTGCTAGAGATAGCAGGGGTTATAATTCACCCCTCCACTTT,CSARDSRGYNSPLHF
-,TRBD1,TRBV7-9,TRBJ1-4,TGTGCCAGCAGCCCCAACACAGGGGCAACTAATGAAAAACTGTTTTTT,CASSPNTGATNEKLFF
many,TRBD1,TRBV5-1,TRBJ2-7,TGCGCCAGCCGACAGGGGCCATTGGCCTACGAGCAGTACTTC,CASRQGPLAYEQYF
-,TRBD1,TRBV6-2/TRBV6-3,TRBJ2-2,TGTGCCAGCAGTGGCCCACAGGGGACCGGGGAGCTGTTTTTT,CASSGPQGTGELFF
many,TRBD1,TRBV28,TRBJ2-2,TGTGCCAGCAGTTTGGGCAGGGGGCTTAGTAAAACCGGGGAGCTGTTTTTT,CASSLGRGLSKTGELFF
many,TRBD2,TRBV7-2,TRBJ2-7,TGTGCCAGCAGCTTAGGAGGCGGGGGGGCTGGGTACGAGCAGTACTTC,CASSLGGGGAGYEQYF
-,TRBD1,TRBV24-1,TRBJ2-5,TGTGCCACCAGTGATGCCGGGACAGGGGATGGACGAGAGACCCAGTACTTC,CATSDAGTGDGRETQYF
many,TRBD1,TRBV4-1,TRBJ2-5,TGCGCCAGCAGCCAAGAACCCGGACAGGGGAGGACCCAGTACTTC,CASSQEPGQGRTQYF
-,TRBD1,TRBV4-3,TRBJ1-3,TGCGCCAGCAGCACGGGACAGGGAAACACCATATATTTT,CASSTGQGNTIYF
many,-,TRBV15,TRBJ1-2,TGTGCCACCAGCAGAGATACAGGGCCCTATGGCTACACCTTC,CATSRDTGPYGYTF
many,TRBD2,TRBV29-1,TRBJ2-3,TGCAGCGTTGCGGCGGGGGGGCCGGACGATACGCAGTATTTT,CSVAAGGPDDTQYF
few,TRBD1,TRBV7-6,TRBJ2-3,TGTGCCAGCAGCTTAGGGGACAGAGAGGTTGGCACAATCACAGATACGCAGTATTTT,CASSLGDREVGTITDTQYF
many,TRBD2,TRBV20-1,TRBJ2-2,TGCAGTGCTCGAGCGGGGATGTACACCGGGGAGCTGTTTTTT,CSARAGMYTGELFF
many,-,TRBV2,TRBJ2-3,TGTGCCAGCAGTCTAGGATCCCCGAATACGCAGTATTTT,CASSLGSPNTQYF
many,TRBD1,TRBV9,TRBJ1-1,TGTGCCAGCAAGGGGGCCAACACTGAAGCTTTCTTT,CASKGANTEAFF
-,-,TRBV6-2/TRBV6-3,TRBJ2-5,TGTGCCAGCAGCCGTCTCGGGTCCAGACAAGAGACCCAGTACTTC,CASSRLGSRQETQYF
many,TRBD1,TRBV2,TRBJ2-5,TGTGCCGGCCGGGACAGGGTGGAGACCCAGTACTTC,CAGRDRVETQYF
many,-,TRBV7-9,TRBJ2-2,TGTGCCAGCAGCTTATATGGCGGGGAGCTGTTTTTT,CASSLYGGELFF
many,-,TRBV12-3/TRBV12-4,TRBJ1-5,TGTGCCAGCAGTTTACGACACCTAAATCAGCCCCAGCATTTT,CASSLRHLNQPQHF
many,-,TRBV2,TRBJ1-5,TGTGCCAGCAGTGAATCGGGAATTTATCAGCCCCAGCATTTT,CASSESGIYQPQHF
many,TRBD1,TRBV10-2,TRBJ2-7,TGCGCCAGTTGGGGAGCGGAACAGGGGACCTACGAGCAGTACTTC,CASWGAEQGTYEQYF
many,-,TRBV18,TRBJ2-7,TGTGCCAGCTCACCAGGTATCGGACCAGCCGAGCAGTACTTC,CASSPGIGPAEQYF
many,TRBD1,TRBV28,TRBJ1-2,TGTGCCAGCACCATGGACAGGGGGTTTGGCTACACCTTC,CASTMDRGFGYTF
-,TRBD2,TRBV4-2,TRBJ2-7,TGTGCCAGCAGCCAAGCGGCGGGGGAGTCCTACGAGCAGTACTTC,CASSQAAGESYEQYF
-,TRBD1,TRBV5-6,TRBJ1-2,TGTGCCAGCAGTTCTAGACAGGGGGCTAAAATTGTGAGGTATGGCTACACCTTC,CASSSRQGAKIVRYGYTF
many,-,TRBV24-1,TRBJ2-5,TGTGCCACCAGTGAGGGGGTAAGAGGGGCCGTAGAGACCCAGTACTTC,CATSEGVRGAVETQYF
many,TRBD1,TRBV12-3/TRBV12-4,TRBJ1-2,TGTGCCAGCAGTTTCAGTCAGGGGGCTGGTGGCTACACCTTC,CASSFSQGAGGYTF
-,-,TRBV30,TRBJ2-5,TGTGCCTGGAGTCCGTACGGTATGGGAGAGACCCAGTACTTC,CAWSPYGMGETQYF
-,TRBD1,TRBV20-1,TRBJ2-2,TGCAGTGCTATGGGACAGGGATCCGCGAACACCGGGGAGCTGTTTTTT,CSAMGQGSANTGELFF
many,-,TRBV7-8,TRBJ2-7,TGTGCCAGCAGCTTCCAGAGGAGCTCCTACGAGCAGTACTTC,CASSFQRSSYEQYF
many,-,TRBV18,TRBJ2-3,TGTGCCAGCCACAAGGCAGATACGCAGTATTTT,CASHKADTQYF
many,-,TRBV12-3/TRBV12-4,TRBJ2-7,TGTGCCAGCAGTTTTCTCACAGGGTACGAGCAGTACTTC,CASSFLTGYEQYF
-,-,TRBV4-2,TRBJ2-2,TGTGCCAGCAGCCAAGATCGGAAGAACACCGGGGAGCTGTTTTTT,CASSQDRKNTGELFF
few,-,TRBV4-1,TRBJ2-1,TGCGCCAGCAGCCCCCGGGACCAAACCAATGAGCAGTTCTTC,CASSPRDQTNEQFF
-,-,TRBV6-2/TRBV6-3,TRBJ2-2,TGTGCCAGCAACCAGATCGTAGGGAACACCGGGGAGCTGTTTTTT,CASNQIVGNTGELFF
many,TRBD2,TRBV6-9,TRBJ2-5,TGTGCCAGCAGTTGTAAGACTAGCGGGGGAGAGACCCAGTACTTC,CASSCKTSGGETQYF